Listed below are T cell receptor beta chains from one sample, sequenced in a study of cytomegalovirus exposure and HLA in healthy donors. Sequencing used immunoSEQ multiplex PCR; TCRdb keeps in-frame clones, though not all of them. The sample records about 94,000 clones, around 77% being singletons. The material sequenced was PBMCs. The receptors were gathered from a man younger than 45 in good health and CMV-seronegative. Each CDR3 is given with its conserved first and last residue. The D gene is left open where the match is weak. Clone size is not always given. Where it is, it says once, few, many or a class for expanded clones.

.	TRBJ1-2	TRBV28	.	CASWQGYGYTF	TGTGCCAGCTGGCAGGGCTATGGCTACACCTTC
.	TRBJ1-3	TRBV6-5	.	CATKTDPSGNTIYF	TGTGCCACCAAGACAGACCCCTCTGGAAACACCATATATTTT
TRBD2	TRBJ2-1	TRBV4-1	.	CASSAAGASGAYNEQFF	TGCGCCAGCAGCGCTGCCGGGGCTAGCGGGGCTTACAATGAGCAGTTCTTC
TRBD1	TRBJ1-4	TRBV5-4	.	CASSFQGAKKLFF	TGTGCCAGCAGCTTCCAGGGGGCTAAAAAACTGTTTTTT
.	TRBJ2-1	TRBV2	once	CASSLGGAEQFF	TGTGCCAGCAGCCTAGGGGGGGCTGAGCAGTTCTTC
TRBD2	TRBJ2-5	TRBV19	few	CASSTLGTSGGEETQYF	TGTGCCAGTAGTACTCTCGGGACTAGCGGGGGGGAAGAGACCCAGTACTTC
.	TRBJ1-2	TRBV28	.	CASRGPGYEGYTF	TGTGCCAGCCGCGGCCCGGGATACGAGGGCTACACCTTC
TRBD1	TRBJ2-5	TRBV7-2	.	CASSFRDRGRGETQYF	TGTGCCAGCAGCTTTCGGGACAGGGGGCGCGGTGAGACCCAGTACTTC
TRBD1	TRBJ2-2	TRBV2	few	CASSLQGVANTGELFF	TGTGCCAGCAGTTTACAGGGGGTCGCGAACACCGGGGAGCTGTTTTTT
TRBD2	TRBJ2-2	TRBV4-1	.	CASSQDWGIAGVTGELFF	TGCGCCAGCAGCCAAGATTGGGGAATAGCGGGGGTCACCGGGGAGCTGTTTTTT
.	TRBJ2-2	TRBV4-2	.	CASSQVGGTGELFF	TGTGCCAGCAGCCAAGTTGGAGGAACCGGGGAGCTGTTTTTT
TRBD1	TRBJ1-5	TRBV23-1	few	CASSQNDRGNNQPQHF	TGCGCCAGCAGTCAGAACGACAGGGGGAACAATCAGCCCCAGCATTTT
.	TRBJ1-2	TRBV2	once	CADERDPGGAGGYTF	TGTGCCGATGAGAGGGATCCCGGGGGGGCGGGAGGCTACACCTTC
TRBD2	TRBJ2-5	TRBV6-5	.	CASSYGSSGTETQYF	TGTGCCAGCAGTTACGGGTCTAGCGGGACAGAGACCCAGTACTTC
TRBD2	TRBJ2-7	TRBV30	.	CACVRGTYEQYF	TGTGCCTGCGTGCGGGGGACCTACGAGCAGTACTTC
.	TRBJ2-3	TRBV5-1	.	CASSLDMGPAEYF	TGCGCCAGCAGCTTGGACATGGGGCCCGCGGAGTATTTT
TRBD2	TRBJ2-1	TRBV11-2	.	CASSKGGSSYNEQFF	TGTGCCAGCAGCAAGGGCGGGAGCTCCTACAATGAGCAGTTCTTC